The rows below give T cell receptor beta chains drawn from one sample of a study of blood T cell repertoires in COVID-19. Libraries were prepared by immunoSEQ multiplex PCR; TCRdb keeps only in-frame clonotypes and omits some of them. The sample holds about 280,000 clones, roughly 85% seen once. Sample: PBMCs or T cells enriched from blood (not recorded which). These receptor sequences come from a woman between 50 and 59 years old who had recovered from COVID-19. CDR3s include the opening cysteine and the closing phenylalanine or tryptophan. The order of the fields is clone size, J gene, CDR3 length, V gene, CDR3 protein. Size is omitted from some rows. Given values are once, few, many or a class for expanded clones.

NA,TRBJ1-3,16,TRBV2,CASSPRMGAEGNTIYF
NA,TRBJ1-4,16,TRBV18,CASSLLESSTNEKLFF
NA,TRBJ2-1,15,TRBV5-1,CASSLVVAGHNEQFF
NA,TRBJ1-2,17,TRBV6-2/TRBV6-3,CASSYHILGQLNYGYTF
NA,TRBJ2-1,18,TRBV12-5,CASGSDPGLAGGEDEQFF
NA,TRBJ2-7,15,TRBV4-2,CASSLGGRDSYEQYF
once,TRBJ2-1,15,TRBV7-2,CASSPGRSSYNEQFF
NA,TRBJ2-6,15,TRBV11-2,CASGRSDSGANVLTF
NA,TRBJ1-6,16,TRBV30,CAWGSDRPTGLSPLHF
once,TRBJ1-5,17,TRBV6-2/TRBV6-3,CASSYSSRSNSNQPQHF
once,TRBJ1-1,15,TRBV5-1,CASSWTGMGSTEAFF
NA,TRBJ1-4,16,TRBV24-1,CATSDPLQGTVEKLFF
NA,TRBJ2-7,14,TRBV6-5,CASKIRDRDYEQYF